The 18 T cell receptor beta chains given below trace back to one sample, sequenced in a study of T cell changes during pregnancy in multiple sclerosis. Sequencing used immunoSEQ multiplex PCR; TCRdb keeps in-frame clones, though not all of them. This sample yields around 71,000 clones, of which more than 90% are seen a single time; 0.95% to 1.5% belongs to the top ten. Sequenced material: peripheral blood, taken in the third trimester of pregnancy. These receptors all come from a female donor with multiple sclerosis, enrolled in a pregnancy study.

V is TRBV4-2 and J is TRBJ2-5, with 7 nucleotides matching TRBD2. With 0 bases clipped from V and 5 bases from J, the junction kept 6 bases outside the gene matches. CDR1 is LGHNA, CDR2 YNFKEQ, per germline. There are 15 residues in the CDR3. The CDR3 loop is CASSQETSSWETQYF. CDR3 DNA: TGTGCCAGCAGCCAAGAGACTAGCTCCTGGGAGACCCAGTACTTC.

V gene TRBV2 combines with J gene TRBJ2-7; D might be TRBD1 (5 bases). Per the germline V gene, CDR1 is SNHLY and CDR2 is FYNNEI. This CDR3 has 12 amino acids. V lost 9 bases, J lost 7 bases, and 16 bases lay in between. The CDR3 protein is CASGVGLGEQYF. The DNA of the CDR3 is TGTGCCAGTGGAGTGGGGCTCGGAGAGCAGTACTTC.

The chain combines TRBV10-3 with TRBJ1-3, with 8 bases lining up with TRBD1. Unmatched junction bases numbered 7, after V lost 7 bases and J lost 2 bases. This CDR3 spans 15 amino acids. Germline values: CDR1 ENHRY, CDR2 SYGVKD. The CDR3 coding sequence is TGTGCCATCAACCCGGACAGGGAGGCTGGAAACACCATATATTTT. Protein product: CAINPDREAGNTIYF.

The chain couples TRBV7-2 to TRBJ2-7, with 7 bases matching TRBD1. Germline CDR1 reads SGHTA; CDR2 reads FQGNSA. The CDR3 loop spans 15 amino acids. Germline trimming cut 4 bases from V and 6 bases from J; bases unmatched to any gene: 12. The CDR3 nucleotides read TGTGCCAGCAGCTCAATAGGTGACAGGGCCTCCGAGCAGTACTTC. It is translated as CASSSIGDRASEQYF.

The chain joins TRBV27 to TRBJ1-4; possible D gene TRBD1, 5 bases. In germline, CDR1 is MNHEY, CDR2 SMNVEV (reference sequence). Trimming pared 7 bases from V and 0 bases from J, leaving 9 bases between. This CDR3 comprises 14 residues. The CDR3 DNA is TGTGCCAGCAAACAGGCGTCAACTAATGAAAAACTGTTTTTT. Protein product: CASKQASTNEKLFF.

CDR3 sequence (DNA): TGTGCCAGCAGCGTAGAACTAAACTACGAGCAGTACTTC. Its protein product is CASSVELNYEQYF. V is TRBV9 and J is TRBJ2-7; D is unresolved. V lost 0 bases, J lost 3 bases, and 7 bases lay in between. The V gene's germline CDR1 is SGDLS and CDR2 YYNGEE. The CDR3 is 13 residues long.

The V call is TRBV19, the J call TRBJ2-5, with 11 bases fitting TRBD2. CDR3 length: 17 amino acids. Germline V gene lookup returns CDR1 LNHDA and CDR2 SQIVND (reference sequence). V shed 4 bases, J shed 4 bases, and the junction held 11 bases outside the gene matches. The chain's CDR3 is CASSTPGSGRAAETQYF. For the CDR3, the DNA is TGTGCCAGTAGTACCCCGGGTAGCGGGAGGGCCGCAGAGACCCAGTACTTC.

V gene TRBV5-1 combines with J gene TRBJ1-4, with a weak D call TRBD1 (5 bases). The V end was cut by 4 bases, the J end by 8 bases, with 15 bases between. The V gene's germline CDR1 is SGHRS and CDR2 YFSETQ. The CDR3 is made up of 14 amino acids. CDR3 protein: CASSRAGIQEKLFF. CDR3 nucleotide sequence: TGCGCCAGCAGCAGAGCAGGGATTCAAGAAAAACTGTTTTTT.

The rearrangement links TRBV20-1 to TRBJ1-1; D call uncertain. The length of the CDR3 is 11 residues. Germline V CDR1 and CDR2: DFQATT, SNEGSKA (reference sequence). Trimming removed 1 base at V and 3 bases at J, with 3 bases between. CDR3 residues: CSARGDTEAFF. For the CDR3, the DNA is TGCAGTGCTAGAGGCGACACTGAAGCTTTCTTT.

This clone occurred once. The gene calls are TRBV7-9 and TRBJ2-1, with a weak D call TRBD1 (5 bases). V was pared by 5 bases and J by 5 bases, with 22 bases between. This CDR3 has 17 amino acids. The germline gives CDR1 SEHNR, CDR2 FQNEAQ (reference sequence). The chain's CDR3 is CASSLSSTGLPNNEQFF. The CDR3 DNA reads TGTGCCAGCAGCCTCAGTAGTACAGGTCTCCCGAACAATGAGCAGTTCTTC.

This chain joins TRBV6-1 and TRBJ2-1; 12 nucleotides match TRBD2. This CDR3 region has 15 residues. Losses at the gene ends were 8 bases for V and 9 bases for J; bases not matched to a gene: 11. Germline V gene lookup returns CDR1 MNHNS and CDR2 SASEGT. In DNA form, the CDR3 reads TGTGCCAGCCGATACACTAGCGGGAGGCTGAGTGAGCAGTTCTTC. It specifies CASRYTSGRLSEQFF.

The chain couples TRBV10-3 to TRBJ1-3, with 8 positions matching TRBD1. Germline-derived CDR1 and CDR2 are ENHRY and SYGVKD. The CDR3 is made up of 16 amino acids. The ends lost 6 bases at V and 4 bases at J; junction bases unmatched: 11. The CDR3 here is CAISFAQTGAGNTIYF. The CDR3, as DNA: TGTGCCATCAGCTTCGCCCAGACAGGGGCCGGAAACACCATATATTTT.

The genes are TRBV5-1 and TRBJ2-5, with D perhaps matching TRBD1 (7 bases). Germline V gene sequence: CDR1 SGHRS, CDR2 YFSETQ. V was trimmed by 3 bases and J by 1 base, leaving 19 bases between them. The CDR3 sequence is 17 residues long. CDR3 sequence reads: CASSSGGVAAFQETQYF. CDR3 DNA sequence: TGCGCCAGCAGCTCAGGGGGAGTAGCGGCCTTCCAAGAGACCCAGTACTTC.

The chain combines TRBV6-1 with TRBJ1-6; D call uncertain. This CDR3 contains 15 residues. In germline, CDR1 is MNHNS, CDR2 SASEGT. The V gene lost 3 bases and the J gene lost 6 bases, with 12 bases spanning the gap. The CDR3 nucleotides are TGTGCCAGCAGTGATTCGGTACAGTCTAATTCACCCCTCCACTTT. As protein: CASSDSVQSNSPLHF.

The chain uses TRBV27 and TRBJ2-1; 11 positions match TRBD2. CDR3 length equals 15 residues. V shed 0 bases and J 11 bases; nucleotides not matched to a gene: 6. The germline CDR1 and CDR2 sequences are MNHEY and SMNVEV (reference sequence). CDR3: CASSLSVLAGAKQFF. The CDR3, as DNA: TGTGCCAGCAGTTTATCGGTACTAGCGGGAGCGAAGCAGTTCTTC.

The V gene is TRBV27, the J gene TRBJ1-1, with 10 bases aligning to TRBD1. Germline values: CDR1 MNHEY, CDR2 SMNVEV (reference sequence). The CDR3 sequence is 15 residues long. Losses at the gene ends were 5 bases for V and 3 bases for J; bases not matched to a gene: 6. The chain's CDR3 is CASSRSGTGDTEAFF. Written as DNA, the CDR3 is TGTGCCAGCAGTCGATCCGGGACAGGGGACACTGAAGCTTTCTTT.

CDR3 DNA: TGTGCCTGGAGTACCGGGACAGAGAATGAAAAACTGTTTTTT. Translating gives CAWSTGTENEKLFF. The chain combines TRBV30 with TRBJ1-4, with TRBD1 matching 7 bases. J was trimmed by 5 bases and V by 2 bases; bases with no gene match: 5. This CDR3 is 14 amino acids long. Germline V CDR1 and CDR2: GTSNPN, SVGIG (reference sequence).

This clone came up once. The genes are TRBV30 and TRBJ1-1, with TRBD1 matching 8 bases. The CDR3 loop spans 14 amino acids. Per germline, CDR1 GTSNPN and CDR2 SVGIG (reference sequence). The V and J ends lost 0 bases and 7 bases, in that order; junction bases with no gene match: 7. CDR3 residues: CAWSVNRGGGEAFF. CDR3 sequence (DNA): TGTGCCTGGAGTGTAAACAGGGGGGGAGGTGAAGCTTTCTTT.